One sample yielded the 4 T cell receptor beta chains listed below, sequenced in a study of cytomegalovirus exposure and HLA in healthy donors. The table came from immunoSEQ multiplex PCR; TCRdb's copy has only in-frame clones and leaves some out. The repertoire holds 150,000 to 200,000 clones, with 86% as singletons. What was sequenced was PBMCs. Receptors were obtained from a man aged 18 to 30 in good health and CMV-seropositive.

This chain links TRBV18 with TRBJ1-1; 8 bases match TRBD1. Germline-derived CDR1 and CDR2 are KGHSH and LQKENI. The CDR3 covers 15 residues. The ends lost 6 bases at V and 2 bases at J; junction bases unmatched: 8. The CDR3 loop is CASSQGARSNTEAFF. For the CDR3, the DNA is TGTGCCAGCTCTCAGGGGGCGCGGAGTAACACTGAAGCTTTCTTT.

V and J are TRBV6-5 and TRBJ2-1, with 10 bases fitting TRBD1. Germline-derived CDR1 and CDR2 are MNHEY and SVGAGI. The CDR3 covers 16 residues. V was clipped by 4 bases and J by 5 bases; unmatched bases: 8. DNA for the CDR3: TGTGCCAGCAGTTTTTCCGGGACAGGGGCGAACAATGAGCAGTTCTTC. Protein: CASSFSGTGANNEQFF.

This chain uses TRBV6-1 with TRBJ2-7; D may be TRBD1 (6 bases). The CDR3 has 15 amino acids. The V gene lost 4 bases and the J gene lost 3 bases, with 16 bases spanning the gap. Germline loops: CDR1 MNHNS, CDR2 SASEGT. The CDR3 region is CASSVEGVDFYEQYF. CDR3 sequence (DNA): TGTGCCAGCAGTGTAGAGGGGGTGGACTTCTACGAGCAGTACTTC.

This chain links TRBV29-1 with TRBJ2-3; 9 bases map to TRBD1. The CDR3 loop spans 16 amino acids. CDR1 SQVTM and CDR2 ANQGSEA come from the germline V gene. Unmatched junction bases numbered 11, after V lost 6 bases and J lost 1 base. This CDR3 is CSVRRRDREGTDTQYF. CDR3 in DNA: TGCAGCGTCCGCCGGAGGGACAGGGAGGGCACAGATACGCAGTATTTT.